This T cell receptor beta chain was obtained from a study of T cells in Graves' hyperthyroidism and ophthalmopathy. Study background: Initial diagnosis, before any treatment, was when peripheral blood was collected. The study's findings and limits: Using 13 V-J features, a model discriminated ophthalmopathy from stable hyperthyroidism. In validation, the model predicted ophthalmopathy. These predictions came a median roughly six months before onset. Clonotypes that were expanded in thyroid above 0.001 mostly appeared in blood too.

Comments on this clonotype: The target antigen is unknown.

Trimming took off 7 bases at V and 5 bases at J, with 8 bases between the two ends. Germline values: CDR1 SQVTM, CDR2 ANQGSEA. There are 10 residues in the CDR3. TCR beta CDR3 region amplification was performed from RNA transcripts. TCR CDR3 regions were first amplified by RT-PCR with HTBI primers. Using its own MiXCR run on the multiplex PCR reads, TCRdb lists one record per CDR3 protein. The sample yields some 600,000 distinct CDR3 sequences, approximately 15% seen once. The genes are TRBV29-1 and TRBJ1-1; a possible D gene is TRBD1 (5 bases). The sequence was collected from a woman under 40 with Graves' hyperthyroidism that later progressed to Graves' ophthalmopathy. The sequenced material came from blood. CDR3 sequence (DNA): TGCAGCGGGGGGGGGACTGAAGCTTTCTTT. It codes for CSGGGTEAFF.